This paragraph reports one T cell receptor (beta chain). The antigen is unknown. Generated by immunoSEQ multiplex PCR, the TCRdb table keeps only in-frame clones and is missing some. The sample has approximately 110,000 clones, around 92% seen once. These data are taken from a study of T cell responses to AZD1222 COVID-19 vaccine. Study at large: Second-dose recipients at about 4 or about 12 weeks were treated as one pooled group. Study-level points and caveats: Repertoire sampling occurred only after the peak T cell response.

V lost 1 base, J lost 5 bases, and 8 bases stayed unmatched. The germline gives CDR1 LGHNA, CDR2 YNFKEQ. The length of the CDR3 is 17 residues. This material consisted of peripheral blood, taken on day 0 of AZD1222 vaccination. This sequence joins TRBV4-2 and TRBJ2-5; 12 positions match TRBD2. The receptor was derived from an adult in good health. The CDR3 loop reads CASSQASSGGAGETQYF. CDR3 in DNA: TGTGCCAGCAGCCAAGCGTCTAGCGGGGGGGCCGGTGAGACCCAGTACTTC.